The 9 T cell receptor beta chains listed next were all sequenced from one sample in a study of blood T cells in healthy people across ages. A J-beta primer mix and a sample-barcoded 5' primer were used in a second PCR of about 7 to 12 cycles. MiXCR, applied by TCRdb to the 5' RACE reads, yields one record per CDR3 protein. Of 650,000 to 700,000 distinct CDR3 sequences in the sample, about 30% were seen once. Sequenced input: blood. Receptors were obtained from a woman older than 75 in good health.

This clonotype was observed at least ten times. This sequence joins TRBV20-1 and TRBJ1-5; possible D gene TRBD1, 5 bases. There are 15 residues in the CDR3. Trimming shortened V by 1 base and J by 4 bases, and 14 bases separated the two germline ends. CDR1 is DFQATT, CDR2 SNEGSKA, per germline (reference sequence). The CDR3 sequence: CSARAQGPRNQPQHF. CDR3 DNA: TGCAGTGCTAGAGCCCAGGGACCGCGGAATCAGCCCCAGCATTTT.

This clonotype was seen repeatedly, ten times or more. Just one base apart from a much larger clone, this may be a read error. This chain connects TRBV7-9 to TRBJ2-7; 7 nucleotides agree with TRBD2. Trimming took 5 bases from V and 0 from J; bases not matched to a gene: 7. The CDR3 consists of 15 residues. Germline loops: CDR1 SEHNR, CDR2 FQNEAQ (reference sequence). Here the CDR3 DNA reads TGTGCCAGCAGCCAGAGGGGAGGGAACTCCTACGAGCAGTACTTC. Its translation: CASSQRGGNSYEQYF.

V usage is TRBV20-1 and J usage is TRBJ2-1; TRBD2 aligns across 8 bases. CDR3 length equals 15 residues. Trimming cost V 4 bases and J 8 bases; bases outside gene matches: 13. CDR1 and CDR2 (germline): DFQATT, SNEGSKA (reference sequence). The CDR3 spells CSAIAGGAPLDEQFF. In DNA, the CDR3 is TGCAGTGCTATCGCGGGAGGTGCCCCTTTGGATGAGCAGTTCTTC.

This clonotype has at least ten counts. The chain recombines TRBV7-2 with TRBJ2-5; D may correspond to TRBD1 or TRBD2 (5 bases each). V dropped 2 bases and J dropped 1 base, with 11 bases sitting between them. There are 15 residues in the CDR3. Germline-derived CDR1 and CDR2 are SGHTA and FQGNSA. CDR3 sequence reads: CASSLFAGTQETQYF. The CDR3 coding sequence is TGTGCCAGCAGCTTATTTGCAGGGACCCAAGAGACCCAGTACTTC.

CDR3 amino acids: CSARDPTGGYGYTF. The CDR3 DNA follows: TGCAGTGCTAGAGACCCGACAGGGGGATATGGCTACACCTTC. This chain links TRBV20-1 with TRBJ1-2; 9 bases match TRBD1. J gave up 5 bases and V 0 bases, and 4 bases lay outside the gene matches. The CDR3 runs to 14 residues. Germline loops: CDR1 DFQATT, CDR2 SNEGSKA (reference sequence).

This clonotype was recorded at least ten times. CDR3 nucleotide sequence: TGCAGTGGTGGGGGGAAGCCTGGCTATGGCTACACCTTC. It specifies CSGGGKPGYGYTF. The chain carries TRBV20-1 and TRBJ1-2, with TRBD1 as a possible D gene (5 bases). Germline loops: CDR1 DFQATT, CDR2 SNEGSKA (reference sequence). V lost 7 bases and J lost 4, with 16 bases in between. The CDR3 loop spans 13 amino acids.

The rearrangement uses TRBV20-1 and TRBJ2-1; 13 positions agree with TRBD2. Trimming removed 6 bases from V and 4 bases from J; junction bases left unmatched: 9. Germline CDR1 and CDR2: DFQATT and SNEGSKA (reference sequence). There are 16 residues in the CDR3. The CDR3 spells CSAPRLAGGRYNEQFF. CDR3 nucleotides: TGCAGTGCCCCCAGACTAGCGGGAGGCCGGTACAATGAGCAGTTCTTC.

This clonotype has a count of ten or more. The chain joins TRBV28 to TRBJ2-5; 8 nucleotides match TRBD2. This CDR3 has 16 residues. Germline assignment: CDR1 MDHEN and CDR2 SYDVKM. V dropped 5 bases and J dropped 4; count of bases not matched to a gene: 12. The CDR3 is CASSPFPLAGRETQYF. DNA of the CDR3: TGTGCCAGCAGTCCATTCCCCCTAGCGGGTCGAGAGACCCAGTACTTC.

There are many counts of this clonotype. The J gene is TRBJ2-1, the V gene TRBV7-9; 9 bases match TRBD1. The CDR3 loop spans 15 amino acids. With 2 bases clipped from V and 5 bases from J, the junction kept 4 bases outside the gene matches. From germline, CDR1 is SEHNR and CDR2 FQNEAQ (reference sequence). The CDR3 DNA reads TGTGCCAGCAGCTTAAGATGGACAGGGGACAATGAGCAGTTCTTC. Its protein is CASSLRWTGDNEQFF. Looking up the rest from reference TRBV7-9 and TRBJ2-1 gives the full variable domain: DTGVSQNPRHKITKRGQNVTFRCDPISEHNRLYWYRQTLGQGPEFLTYFQNEAQLEKSRLLSDRFSAERPKGSFSTLEIQRTEQGDSAMYLCASSLRWTGDNEQFFGPGTRLTVL.